These T cell receptor beta chains were read from a single sample in a study of cytomegalovirus exposure and HLA in healthy donors. Sequenced by immunoSEQ multiplex PCR; TCRdb stores in-frame clones only, minus some. Here the sample spans roughly 150,000 clones, 60% to 80% being singletons. The specimen sequenced was PBMCs. The receptors were gathered from a woman aged 40 to 49 in good health and CMV-seronegative. Both conserved end residues are part of each CDR3. D genes are given only for firm matches. Some rows have no size entry. The others give once, few or many, or a class for an expanded clone.

v_gene	abundance	d_gene	j_gene	CDR3nt	CDR3aa
TRBV5-4	.	.	TRBJ2-4	TGTGCCAGCAGCCTTGGAGCAGGGCTGGGGAAAAACAGTCAGTACTTC	CASSLGAGLGKNSQYF
TRBV6-6	.	.	TRBJ1-5	TGTGCCAGCAGTTCTAGCGGGGCTGGGCAGCCCCAGCATTTT	CASSSSGAGQPQHF
TRBV2	.	TRBD2	TRBJ2-2	TGTGCCAGCAGTCGGCTAGCGGGGGTTAACACCGGGGAGCTGTTTTTT	CASSRLAGVNTGELFF
TRBV7-9	.	.	TRBJ2-2	TGTGCCAGCAGCTCCATGACTAGCACCGGGGAGCTGTTTTTT	CASSSMTSTGELFF
TRBV7-9	.	.	TRBJ2-7	TGTGCCAGCAGCTCCCTATACGAGCAGTACTTC	CASSSLYEQYF
TRBV27	.	TRBD2	TRBJ2-7	TGTGCCAGCAGTCCCGGACTAGATACCTACGAGCAGTACTTC	CASSPGLDTYEQYF
TRBV7-2	.	.	TRBJ2-7	TGTGCCAGCAGCCCACGGGGAAACAGGGATAGCTACGAGCAGTACTTC	CASSPRGNRDSYEQYF
TRBV11-2	.	.	TRBJ1-1	TGTGCCAGCAGCCTCAGACAGCGCGACACTGAAGCTTTCTTT	CASSLRQRDTEAFF
TRBV5-6	few	.	TRBJ1-2	TGTGCCAGCAGCTTCGGTCCGAACTATGGCTACACCTTC	CASSFGPNYGYTF
TRBV2	.	TRBD1	TRBJ2-5	TGTGCCAGCAGCGATGGACAGGGCGAGACCCAGTACTTC	CASSDGQGETQYF
TRBV7-2	.	.	TRBJ1-1	TGTGCCAGCAGCTTAGCGTCACAGGGTGGGGCTTTCTTT	CASSLASQGGAFF
TRBV11-3	few	.	TRBJ2-1	TGTGCCAGCAGCAAGAGGGGGTTTGGTGGAGCAATGGGTGAGCAGTTCTTC	CASSKRGFGGAMGEQFF
TRBV9	.	TRBD1	TRBJ1-2	TGTGCCAGCAGCGTAGGGACAGGCTCAGCTAACTATGGCTACACCTTC	CASSVGTGSANYGYTF
TRBV10-1	once	TRBD1	TRBJ2-3	TGCGCCAGCAGCGAAGAAGGGACAGGGGGGTCAGATACGCAGTATTTT	CASSEEGTGGSDTQYF
TRBV2	.	TRBD1	TRBJ1-2	TGTGCCAGCAGCGGGACAGGACGAGCTAACTATGGCTACACCTTC	CASSGTGRANYGYTF
TRBV5-4	.	TRBD1	TRBJ2-7	TGTGCCAGCAGCTCGCCCGGACAGGGGACCTACGAGCAGTACTTC	CASSSPGQGTYEQYF
TRBV28	.	.	TRBJ1-4	TGTGCCAGCAGTATCCTAGGGGTTGGAGCAACTAATGAAAAACTGTTTTTT	CASSILGVGATNEKLFF
TRBV7-8	.	TRBD1	TRBJ2-6	TGTGCCAGCAGCGAAATCAGGGGGCCTCCCTCTGGGGCCAACGTCCTGACTTTC	CASSEIRGPPSGANVLTF
TRBV2	.	.	TRBJ1-2	TGTGCCAGCAGTGCAGGGTTTGGCTACACCTTC	CASSAGFGYTF
TRBV29-1	few	.	TRBJ2-7	TGCAGCGTTGGGAGGGGGCGGTACGAGCAGTACTTC	CSVGRGRYEQYF
TRBV5-4	.	.	TRBJ1-2	TGTGCCAGCAGCCCCCAGCAGGGCAACTATGGCTACACCTTC	CASSPQQGNYGYTF
TRBV29-1	.	.	TRBJ2-7	TGCAGCGTGCATACCGGGACACCAACCTACGAGCAGTACTTC	CSVHTGTPTYEQYF
TRBV4-3	.	.	TRBJ2-7	TGCGCCAGCAGCCAAGATGAGGCCACGGGATACGAGCAGTACTTC	CASSQDEATGYEQYF